The clone carrying this T cell receptor beta chain was seen more than once but under ten times. Its antigen is still unknown. These data come from a study of cytomegalovirus exposure and HLA in healthy donors. Study-wide findings and caveats: Other equally common chains were less clonally expanded than HLA-associated TCR beta chains, a later analysis showed.

The CDR3 totals 13 residues. Germline V gives CDR1 MNHEY, CDR2 SVGAGI. Between the trimmed V and J ends, which lost 6 bases and 3 bases, there was a span of 9 bases. PCR primers comprised 60 Vbeta and 13 Jbeta primers. TCRdb keeps only in-frame clones here, not all; method: immunoSEQ multiplex PCR. The sample holds more than 80,000 clones, approximately 80% seen once. This clonotype originated in a man between 45 and 60 years old in good health and CMV-seronegative. The sample comprised PBMCs. V gene TRBV6-5 combines with J gene TRBJ1-5; a possible D gene is TRBD1 (5 bases). CDR3 protein: CASSRVSNQPQHF. In nucleotides, the CDR3 is TGTGCCAGCAGCAGGGTTTCCAATCAGCCCCAGCATTTT.